This T cell receptor beta chain is drawn from a study of T cell changes during pregnancy in multiple sclerosis. From germline, CDR1 is MNHNS and CDR2 SASEGT. The trim removed 7 bases at V and 4 bases at J, leaving 8 bases unmatched. The CDR3 has 14 residues. Repertoires were generated with immunoSEQ multiplex PCR, while TCRdb's copy carries only in-frame clones and drops some. The table includes 85,000 to 100,000 clones, more than 85% detected once. This clone was recorded only once. The source is a female donor with multiple sclerosis, enrolled in a pregnancy study. The chain joins TRBV6-1 to TRBJ2-3; TRBD2 matches at 7 bases. The specimen was peripheral blood, collected in the first trimester of pregnancy. The CDR3 region is CASNGLDGADTQYF. CDR3 nucleotide sequence: TGTGCCAGCAACGGACTAGACGGAGCAGATACGCAGTATTTT.